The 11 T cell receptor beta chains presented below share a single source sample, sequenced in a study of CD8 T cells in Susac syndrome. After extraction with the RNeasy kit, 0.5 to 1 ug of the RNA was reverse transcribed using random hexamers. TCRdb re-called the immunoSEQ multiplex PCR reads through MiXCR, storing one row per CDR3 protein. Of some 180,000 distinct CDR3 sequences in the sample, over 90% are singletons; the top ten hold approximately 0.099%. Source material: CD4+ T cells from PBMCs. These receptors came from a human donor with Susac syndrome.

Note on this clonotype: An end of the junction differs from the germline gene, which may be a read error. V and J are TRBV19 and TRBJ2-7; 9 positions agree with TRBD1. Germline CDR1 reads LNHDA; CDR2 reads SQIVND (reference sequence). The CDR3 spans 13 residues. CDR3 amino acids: CASKGTGSYEQYF. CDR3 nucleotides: TGTGCCAGTAAGGGGACAGGGTCCTACGAACAGTACTTC.

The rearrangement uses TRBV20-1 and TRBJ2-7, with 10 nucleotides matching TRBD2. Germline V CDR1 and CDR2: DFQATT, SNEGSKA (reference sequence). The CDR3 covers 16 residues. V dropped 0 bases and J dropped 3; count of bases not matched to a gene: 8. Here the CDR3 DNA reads TGCAGTGCTAGAGATTTAAGCGGGAGGGCCATCTACGAGCAGTACTTC. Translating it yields CSARDLSGRAIYEQYF.

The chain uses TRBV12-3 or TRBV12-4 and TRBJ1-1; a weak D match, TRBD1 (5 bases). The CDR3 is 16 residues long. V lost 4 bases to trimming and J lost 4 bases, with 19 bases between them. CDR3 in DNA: TGTGCCAGCAGTTCCCGGGGACTCCAGATAGGCACTGAAGCTTTCTTT. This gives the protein CASSSRGLQIGTEAFF.

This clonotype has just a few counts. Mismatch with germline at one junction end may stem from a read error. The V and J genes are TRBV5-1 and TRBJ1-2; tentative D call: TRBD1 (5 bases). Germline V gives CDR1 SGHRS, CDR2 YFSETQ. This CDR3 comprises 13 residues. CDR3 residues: CASSSDSNYGYTF. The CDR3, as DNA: TGTGCCAGCAGTTCTGACAGTAACTATGGCTACACCTTC.

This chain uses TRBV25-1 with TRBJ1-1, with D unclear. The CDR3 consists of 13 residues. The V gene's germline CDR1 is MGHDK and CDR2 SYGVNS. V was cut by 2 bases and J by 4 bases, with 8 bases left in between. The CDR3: CASSENWSTEAFF. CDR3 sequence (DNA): TGTGCCAGCAGTGAAAATTGGAGCACTGAAGCTTTCTTT.

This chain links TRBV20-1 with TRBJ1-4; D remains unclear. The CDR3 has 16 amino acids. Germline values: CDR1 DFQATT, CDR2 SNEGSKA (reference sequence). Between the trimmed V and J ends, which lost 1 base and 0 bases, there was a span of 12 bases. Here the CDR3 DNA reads TGCAGTGCTAGAGGCATTTTGGGTGCAACTAATGAAAAACTGTTTTTT. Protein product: CSARGILGATNEKLFF.

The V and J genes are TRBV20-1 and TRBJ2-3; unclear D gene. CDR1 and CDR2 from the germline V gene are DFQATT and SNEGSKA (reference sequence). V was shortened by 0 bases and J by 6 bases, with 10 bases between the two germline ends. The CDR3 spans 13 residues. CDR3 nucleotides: TGCAGTGCTAGAGATCCCGCAAGGGATACGCAGTATTTT. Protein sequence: CSARDPARDTQYF.

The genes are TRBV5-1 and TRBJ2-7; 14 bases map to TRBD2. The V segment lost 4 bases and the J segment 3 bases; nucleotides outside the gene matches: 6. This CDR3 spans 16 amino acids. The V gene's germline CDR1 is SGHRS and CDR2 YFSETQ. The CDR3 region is CASSNGGTSGSYEQYF. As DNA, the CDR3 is TGCGCCAGCAGCAACGGTGGGACTAGCGGGAGCTACGAGCAGTACTTC.

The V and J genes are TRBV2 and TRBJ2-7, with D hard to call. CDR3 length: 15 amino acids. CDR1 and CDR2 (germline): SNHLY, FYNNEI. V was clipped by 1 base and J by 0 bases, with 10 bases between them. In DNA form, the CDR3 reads TGTGCCAGCAGTGAAGGAAGGCCCAGCTCCTACGAGCAGTACTTC. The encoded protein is CASSEGRPSSYEQYF.

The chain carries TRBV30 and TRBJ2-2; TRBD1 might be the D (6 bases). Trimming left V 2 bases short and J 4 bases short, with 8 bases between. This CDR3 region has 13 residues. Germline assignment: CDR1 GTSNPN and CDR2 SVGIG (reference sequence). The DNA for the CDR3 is TGTGCCTGGAGTCGACAGGTCACCGGGGAGCTGTTTTTT. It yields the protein CAWSRQVTGELFF.

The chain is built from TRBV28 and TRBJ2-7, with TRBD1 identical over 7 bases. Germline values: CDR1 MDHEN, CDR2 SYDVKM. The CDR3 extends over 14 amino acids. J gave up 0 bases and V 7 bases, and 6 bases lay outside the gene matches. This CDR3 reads CASNHRGGSYEQYF. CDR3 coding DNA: TGTGCCAGCAACCACAGGGGCGGCTCCTACGAGCAGTACTTC.